The T cell receptor (beta chain) described here comes from a study of cytomegalovirus exposure and HLA in healthy donors. To note about this clone: The antigen is not known.

Study-level findings and limits: A prior analysis recorded that most TCR beta V segments were productive about 87% or about 30% of the time.

Primers for the PCR totalled 60 Vbeta and 13 Jbeta. In the authors' workflow: Later work found 80 million to 85 million unique TCR beta chains, with roughly 11 million shared. The assay was immunoSEQ multiplex PCR, and TCRdb's table has in-frame clones only and misses some. The V and J calls and clone size come from that table; D and trimming were worked out from the DNA. The profile shows roughly 140,000 clones, about three quarters of them singletons. The clonotype was recovered from a male donor in good health and CMV-seronegative. Sequencing used PBMCs.

The CDR3 DNA follows: TGTGCCAGTAGTATTTACGGGAACACTGAAGCTTTCTTT. It translates to CASSIYGNTEAFF. The J gene is TRBJ1-1, the V gene TRBV19; D remains ambiguous. From germline, CDR1 is LNHDA and CDR2 SQIVND (reference sequence). Trimming cost V 3 bases and J 1 base, with 6 bases left between them. The CDR3 contains 13 residues.